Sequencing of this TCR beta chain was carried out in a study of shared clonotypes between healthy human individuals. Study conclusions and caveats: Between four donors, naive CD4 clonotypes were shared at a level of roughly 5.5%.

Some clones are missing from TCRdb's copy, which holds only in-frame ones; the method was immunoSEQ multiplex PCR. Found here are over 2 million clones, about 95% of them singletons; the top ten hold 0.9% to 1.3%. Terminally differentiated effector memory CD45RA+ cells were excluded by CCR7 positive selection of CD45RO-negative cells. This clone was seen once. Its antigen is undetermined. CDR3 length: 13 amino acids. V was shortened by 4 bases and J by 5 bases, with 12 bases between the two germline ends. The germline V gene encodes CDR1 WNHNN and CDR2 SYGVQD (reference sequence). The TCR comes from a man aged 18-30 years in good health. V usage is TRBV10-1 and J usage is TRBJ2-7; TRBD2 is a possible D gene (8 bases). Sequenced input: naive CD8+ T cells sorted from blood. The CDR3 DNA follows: TGCGCCAGCAGTGCGGGAGGGGGCGACGAGCAGTACTTC. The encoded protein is CASSAGGGDEQYF.